Listed here is a single T cell receptor (beta chain). Antigen unknown. The sample is drawn from a study of T cell responses to AZD1222 COVID-19 vaccine. Study-level findings and limits: Spike-specific TCR breadth rose after two AZD1222 doses, and depth rose as well. Most donors were white British and more were female, and clonal diversity was possibly underestimated. Dominant at 160-218 and 743-854, vaccine-associated CD4 TCRs also spanned spike.

Repertoires were generated with immunoSEQ multiplex PCR, while TCRdb's copy carries only in-frame clones and drops some. Counted here are about 140,000 clones, 85% to 95% occurring once; the ten biggest clones make up 12%. Trimming removed 2 bases from V and 8 bases from J, with 16 bases in between. This CDR3 region has 15 residues. Germline CDR1 and CDR2: LGHNA and YNFKEQ. Sequencing was performed on peripheral blood, taken after recovery from COVID-19. The chain recombines TRBV4-2 with TRBJ2-1, with D perhaps matching TRBD2 (6 bases). The receptor's source is an adult who had recovered from COVID-19. The CDR3 loop is CASSQKAGTSDEQFF. The DNA of the CDR3 is TGTGCCAGCAGCCAAAAGGCCGGGACTTCTGATGAGCAGTTCTTC.